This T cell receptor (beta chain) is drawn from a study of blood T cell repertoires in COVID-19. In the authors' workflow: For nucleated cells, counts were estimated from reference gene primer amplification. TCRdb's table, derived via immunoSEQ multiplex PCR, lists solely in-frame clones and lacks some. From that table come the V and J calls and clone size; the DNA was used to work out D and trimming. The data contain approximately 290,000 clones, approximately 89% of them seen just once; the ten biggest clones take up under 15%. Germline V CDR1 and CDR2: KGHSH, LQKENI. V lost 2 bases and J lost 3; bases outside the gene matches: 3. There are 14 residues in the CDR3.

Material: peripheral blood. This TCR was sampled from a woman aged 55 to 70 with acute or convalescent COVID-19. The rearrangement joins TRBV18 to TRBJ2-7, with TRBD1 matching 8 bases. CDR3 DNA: TGTGCCAGCTCACCAGGACAGGGAAACTACGAGCAGTACTTC. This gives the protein CASSPGQGNYEQYF.